What follows are 9 T cell receptor beta chains derived from one specimen sequenced in a study of CD8+ T cells in alopecia areata. The treatment: oral pan-JAK inhibitor, 5-10 mg twice daily. As the sequencing template, cDNA was produced by extracting RNA and reverse transcribing it. TCRdb's copy holds only in-frame clones and misses some; the assay was immunoSEQ multiplex PCR. The sample contains 200,000 or so clones, 58% of which appear only once. This specimen was CD4+ T cells sorted from blood, taken at week 24, from a patient treated with tofacitinib. The receptor set was obtained from a human donor with alopecia areata.

This clone appeared a few times. The V and J genes are TRBV15 and TRBJ2-7; 15 bases map to TRBD2. V dropped 5 bases and J dropped 6; count of bases not matched to a gene: 2. This CDR3 is built from 14 residues. Germline V gene sequence: CDR1 LNHNV, CDR2 YYDKDF (reference sequence). The DNA of the CDR3 is TGTGCCACCAGCTGGGGACTAGCGGGAGGCGAGCAGTACTTC. It specifies CATSWGLAGGEQYF.

The CDR3: CASSAGVGQPQHF. CDR3 coding DNA: TGTGCCAGCAGTGCGGGGGTAGGTCAGCCCCAGCATTTT. This rearrangement joins TRBV6-4 to TRBJ1-5; the D gene is possibly TRBD1 (5 bases). The ends were cut back, 4 bases at V and 6 bases at J, with 10 bases in the middle. Germline V gives CDR1 MRHNA, CDR2 SNTAGT. This CDR3 comprises 13 residues.

The J gene is TRBJ2-5, the V gene TRBV7-6; D is possibly TRBD2 (6 bases). The CDR3 runs to 13 residues. The V end lost 1 base, the J end lost 3 bases, and 6 bases lay between the germline ends. CDR1 is SGHVS and CDR2 is FNYEAQ in the germline V gene. The CDR3 DNA sequence: TGTGCCAGCAGCTTAGGACTAGAAGAGACCCAGTACTTC. Protein sequence: CASSLGLEETQYF.

V gene TRBV5-4 combines with J gene TRBJ1-4; D is perhaps TRBD1 (5 bases). There are 14 residues in the CDR3. From germline, CDR1 is SGHNT and CDR2 YYREEE (reference sequence). The V end lost 3 bases, the J end lost 5 bases, and 11 bases lay between the germline ends. CDR3 loop: CASSYRDGNEKLFF. The DNA of the CDR3 is TGTGCCAGCAGCTACCGGGACGGCAATGAAAAACTGTTTTTT. The full variable domain, its missing parts supplied by reference TRBV5-4 and TRBJ1-4, is ETGVTQSPTHLIKTRGQQVTLRCSSQSGHNTVSWYQQALGQGPQFIFQYYREEENGRGNFPPRFSGLQFPNYSSELNVNALELDDSALYLCASSYRDGNEKLFFGSGTQLSVL.

The V gene is TRBV25-1, the J gene TRBJ1-2, with D possibly being TRBD1 (5 bases). This CDR3 region has 12 residues. V was trimmed by 1 base and J by 5 bases, leaving 5 bases between them. Per the germline V gene, CDR1 is MGHDK and CDR2 is SYGVNS. CDR3 DNA sequence: TGTGCCAGCAGTGAATCAGGGTATGGCTACACCTTC. This sequence encodes CASSESGYGYTF.

The chain has TRBV5-6 and TRBJ1-2; D unclear. The CDR3 length is 14 residues. V lost 4 bases and J lost 7, with 17 bases in between. CDR1 SGHDT and CDR2 YYEEEE come from the germline V gene. In nucleotides, the CDR3 is TGTGCCAGCAGCCTCGGAAATCTGCGGTCTGGCTACACCTTC. It encodes CASSLGNLRSGYTF.

The rearrangement joins TRBV27 to TRBJ1-5; maybe TRBD1 (6 bases). The CDR3 has 14 residues. V lost 4 bases, J lost 7 bases, and 14 bases lay in between. Germline CDR1 reads MNHEY; CDR2 reads SMNVEV (reference sequence). As DNA, the CDR3 is TGTGCCAGCAGTTCACAGGGACAAGTACAGCCCCAGCATTTT. It encodes CASSSQGQVQPQHF.

The V call is TRBV7-2, the J call TRBJ2-7; TRBD1 aligns across 10 bases. J lost 5 bases, V lost 4 bases, and 5 bases had no gene match. Germline lookup yields CDR1 SGHTA and CDR2 FQGNSA. The CDR3 sequence is 14 residues long. The DNA of the CDR3 is TGTGCCAGCAGCTCCGACAGGGGGCGAGACGAGCAGTACTTC. This translates into CASSSDRGRDEQYF.

There are a few counts of this clone. The chain joins TRBV30 to TRBJ1-2, with 7 bases identical to TRBD1. This CDR3 has 12 residues. V trimming: 2 bases; J trimming: 10 bases; junction bases outside the gene matches: 7. Germline V gene lookup returns CDR1 GTSNPN and CDR2 SVGIG (reference sequence). The CDR3 loop is CAWSPITGVYTF. CDR3 bases: TGTGCCTGGAGTCCTATCACAGGGGTCTACACCTTC. Supplemented by reference TRBV30 and TRBJ1-2, the full variable domain reads SQTIHQWPATLVQPVGSPLSLECTVEGTSNPNLYWYRQAAGRGLQLLFYSVGIGQISSEVPQNLSASRPQDRQFILSSKKLLLSDSGFYLCAWSPITGVYTFGSGTRLTVV.